These T cell receptor beta chains were read from a single sample in a study of lymphopenia after photon versus proton radiotherapy. Sequencing used immunoSEQ multiplex PCR; TCRdb keeps in-frame clones, though not all of them. This table holds 150,000 to 200,000 clones, more than 85% found once. The input for sequencing was peripheral blood, taken from a patient treated with photon-based radiotherapy. These receptors all come from a man between 45 and 60 years old with gastric cancer. Both conserved end residues are part of each CDR3. The D gene is left open where the match is weak. The size entry is marked missing in some rows and otherwise reads once, few, many or a size class.

>.|TRBJ1-1|.|TRBV19
TGTGCCAGTAGTAGGTCTCGGATTGGCACTGAAGCTTTCTTT
CASSRSRIGTEAFF
>.|TRBJ2-7|TRBD1|TRBV6-1
TGTGCCAGCAGCCCTAAGGGGACAGGGTCCTACGAGCAGTACTTC
CASSPKGTGSYEQYF
>.|TRBJ2-7|.|TRBV2
TGTGCCAGTTGGACAAGTATCTACGAGCAGTACTTC
CASWTSIYEQYF
>.|TRBJ2-1|TRBD2|TRBV5-4
TGTGCCAGCAGCTTCGGGGGGGCTAGCGGGAGGCCTGAGCAGTTCTTC
CASSFGGASGRPEQFF
>.|TRBJ2-2|TRBD1|TRBV28
TGTGCCAGCAGTTTATGGACAGGGGGCAACACCGGGGAGCTGTTTTTT
CASSLWTGGNTGELFF
>.|TRBJ2-7|.|TRBV30
TGTGCCTGGAACCAAGTAGTAGGCGAGCAGTACTTC
CAWNQVVGEQYF
>.|TRBJ2-7|.|TRBV29-1
TGCAGCGTTGGACGGACGGCTACCTACGAGCAGTACTTC
CSVGRTATYEQYF
>.|TRBJ1-5|.|TRBV19
TGTGCCAGTAGTATAAACTACAATCAGCCCCAGCATTTT
CASSINYNQPQHF
>.|TRBJ2-3|.|TRBV7-8
TGTGCCAGCACCCCGTTCCCAGATACGCAGTATTTT
CASTPFPDTQYF
>.|TRBJ2-1|TRBD1|TRBV19
TGTGCCAGTAGTATTATGCAGGGGGCTTACGATGAGCAGTTCTTC
CASSIMQGAYDEQFF
>.|TRBJ1-1|TRBD1|TRBV6-6
TGTGCCAGCACCCGGACAGGCTTGAACACTGAAGCTTTCTTT
CASTRTGLNTEAFF
>.|TRBJ1-3|.|TRBV19
TGTGCCAGTAGCACAAGACCTGGGGACACCATATATTTT
CASSTRPGDTIYF
>.|TRBJ2-7|.|TRBV2
TGTGCCAGCAGAAAGGGGCAAGGGTGGGAGCAGTACTTC
CASRKGQGWEQYF
>.|TRBJ2-1|.|TRBV7-9
TGTGCCAGCAGCTTGACGGGGCCAGCCTACAATGAGCAGTTCTTC
CASSLTGPAYNEQFF
>.|TRBJ1-5|.|TRBV25-1
TGTGCCAGCAGCACAGGGACTTTTGGTCAGCCCCAGCATTTT
CASSTGTFGQPQHF
>.|TRBJ2-3|.|TRBV7-9
TGTGCCAGCAGCTTAGTTCCCGCCCGGGACACAGATACGCAGTATTTT
CASSLVPARDTDTQYF
>.|TRBJ2-7|TRBD2|TRBV5-4
TGTGCCAGCAGCTTGGCCGTCACTAGCGGGTCCTACGAGCAGTACTTC
CASSLAVTSGSYEQYF
>once|TRBJ1-2|TRBD1|TRBV7-2
TGTGCCAGCAGCTTAGCGGGACAGGGGGCAGGCTACACCTTC
CASSLAGQGAGYTF
>once|TRBJ2-1|.|TRBV19
TGTGCCAGTAGTTCCGCCCCGGGGAATGAGCAGTTCTTC
CASSSAPGNEQFF
>once|TRBJ2-4|TRBD2|TRBV7-2
TGTGCCAGCAGCTTAGTCCAAGCGGGAGGGGCCATTCAGTACTTC
CASSLVQAGGAIQYF
>.|TRBJ1-1|.|TRBV19
TGTGCCAGCCTCAGGGGCACCTCGGCGAACACTGAAGCTTTCTTT
CASLRGTSANTEAFF
>.|TRBJ2-1|TRBD2|TRBV6-5
TGTGCCAGCGGACTAGATAGACTGGGTGGGCAGTTCTTC
CASGLDRLGGQFF
>.|TRBJ2-3|TRBD1|TRBV25-1
TGTGCCAGCAGTGAAATCGGGACAGCTAGCACAGATACGCAGTATTTT
CASSEIGTASTDTQYF
>once|TRBJ1-1|TRBD1|TRBV29-1
TGCAGCGTTGAGCACAGGGGCGAGAACACTGAAGCTTTCTTT
CSVEHRGENTEAFF
>.|TRBJ2-7|TRBD1|TRBV10-3
TGTGCCATCAGCCCCGGGACAGGGTTCTACGAGCAGTACTTC
CAISPGTGFYEQYF
>few|TRBJ2-7|.|TRBV4-1
TGCGCCAGCAGCCCAATTACAGGGTTCAACGAGCAGTACTTC
CASSPITGFNEQYF
>.|TRBJ1-2|TRBD1|TRBV6-5
TGTGCCAGCAGTGACACAGGGGGCGACTATGGCTACACCTTC
CASSDTGGDYGYTF
>few|TRBJ1-1|.|TRBV19
TGTGCCAGTGGAACATCGAACACTGAAGCTTTCTTT
CASGTSNTEAFF
>.|TRBJ1-1|.|TRBV6-5
TGTGCCAGCAGTTATAGTGGACGGATGAACACTGAAGCTTTCTTT
CASSYSGRMNTEAFF
>.|TRBJ1-2|.|TRBV6-4
TGTGCCAGCAGTGAGGAGGCGCTTGGTTATGGCTACACCTTC
CASSEEALGYGYTF
>.|TRBJ1-4|TRBD1|TRBV30
TGTGCCTGGACCGGGACAGGGCTTGAAAAACTGTTTTTT
CAWTGTGLEKLFF
>once|TRBJ1-5|TRBD1|TRBV4-2
TGTGCCAGCAGCATGTTGGGACAGGGTTCCGAGCCCCAGCATTTT
CASSMLGQGSEPQHF
>.|TRBJ1-1|TRBD1|TRBV7-6
TGTGCCAGCAGCCAAGGACAGGTTCCCAACCCTTTCTTT
CASSQGQVPNPFF
>.|TRBJ2-1|TRBD1|TRBV5-4
TGTGCCAGCAGCAATGGACAGGGCAGCTACAATGAGCAGTTCTTC
CASSNGQGSYNEQFF
>.|TRBJ1-1|.|TRBV2
TGTGCCAGCAGTTCAGACAAGCTGGTGAACACTGAAGCTTTCTTT
CASSSDKLVNTEAFF
>.|TRBJ2-7|.|TRBV11-2
TGTGCCAGCAGCTTAATAAGGGACTCCTCCTACGAGCAGTACTTC
CASSLIRDSSYEQYF
>.|TRBJ1-2|TRBD1|TRBV9
TGTGCCAGCAGCCCCAGGACAGGGGGCGGTTATGGCTACACCTTC
CASSPRTGGGYGYTF
>.|TRBJ2-7|.|TRBV10-3
TGTGCCACCTCCCCCACCTCCTACGAGCAGTACTTC
CATSPTSYEQYF
>.|TRBJ2-7|.|TRBV19
TGTGCCAGTAGTATAACCGCCCAGAGGACCTACGAGCAGTACTTC
CASSITAQRTYEQYF
>.|TRBJ2-7|TRBD2|TRBV18
TGTGCCAGCTCGCGGGGGACTAGCGGGACTATCTACGAGCAGTACTTC
CASSRGTSGTIYEQYF
>.|TRBJ2-7|.|TRBV7-8
TGTGCCAGCAGCTCTTCAAACAGGGACGGGCAGTACTTC
CASSSSNRDGQYF
>.|TRBJ1-4|.|TRBV6-1
TGTGCCAGCACTACGAGGAGGGCCAATAATGAAAAACTGTTTTTT
CASTTRRANNEKLFF
>.|TRBJ1-1|.|TRBV4-1
TGCGCCAGCAGCCAAGGTTTGGTGGTGAACACTGAAGCTTTCTTT
CASSQGLVVNTEAFF
>few|TRBJ1-2|.|TRBV28
TGTGCCAGCAGTTCCCCCGCAGGGAGTGACTATGGCTACACCTTC
CASSSPAGSDYGYTF
>.|TRBJ2-1|.|TRBV18
TGTGCCAGCTCACCACCCGCCAGGGGGAGGGAGCAGTTCTTC
CASSPPARGREQFF
>.|TRBJ1-1|.|TRBV5-1
TGCGCCAGCAGCGCATTCGGGGGGATCACTGAAGCTTTCTTT
CASSAFGGITEAFF
>.|TRBJ2-1|TRBD2|TRBV6-4
TGTGCCAGCAGTGACTTGGGGACTAGCGGACACAATGAGCAGTTCTTC
CASSDLGTSGHNEQFF
>.|TRBJ1-1|.|TRBV7-9
TGTGCCAGCAGCCGGGTCCAATCTGATATGTTCTTT
CASSRVQSDMFF